This TCR beta chain was sequenced for a study of blood T cell repertoires in COVID-19. Study-level background: Resolution of symptoms, clearance, or two negative PCRs was present in recovered Cohort 3 donors.

V lost 4 bases and J lost 4; bases outside the gene matches: 4. The CDR3 runs to 15 residues. Germline V CDR1 and CDR2: SGHVS, FQNEAQ. Study members were between about 18 and 95 years old and lived in 24 US regions. Grouping used clinical history reported by participants in a survey and questionnaire. Sequencing used immunoSEQ multiplex PCR; TCRdb keeps in-frame clones, though not all of them. There are approximately 250,000 clones in the sample; 70% to 90% occur only once, and around 2% lies in the top ten. The sequenced sample consisted of PBMCs or T cells enriched from blood (not recorded which). V is TRBV7-8 and J is TRBJ2-3, with 11 nucleotides matching TRBD2. The origin of this receptor is a woman in her fifties or sixties in a cohort exposed to, infected with or recovered from COVID-19 (not recorded which). The CDR3: CASSSTSGKADTQYF. The CDR3 region has the DNA TGTGCCAGCAGCTCGACTAGCGGGAAGGCAGATACGCAGTATTTT.